What follows describes a single T cell receptor beta chain. The data were taken from a study of blood T cell repertoires in COVID-19. Overall study context: Sample material is recorded as cDNA or gDNA derived from T cells, B-cell-depleted T cells, or PBMCs.

TCRdb's table, derived via immunoSEQ multiplex PCR, lists solely in-frame clones and lacks some. The sample lists about 140,000 clones; about 80% were seen once. V gave up 0 bases and J gave up 2 bases; unmatched junction bases: 4. Germline V gene lookup returns CDR1 SGHTA and CDR2 FQGNSA. The CDR3 totals 15 residues. The sequenced sample consisted of peripheral blood. The TCR sequence derives from a human donor in a cohort sampled during active COVID-19. V and J are TRBV7-2 and TRBJ2-7; 7 bases are a match to TRBD2. CDR3 amino acids: CASSLAAGVAYEQYF. DNA for the CDR3: TGTGCCAGCAGCTTAGCGGCGGGGGTCGCCTACGAGCAGTACTTC.